Each of the 3 T cell receptor beta chains below was sequenced from the same sample in a study of blood T cell repertoires in COVID-19. This table comes from immunoSEQ multiplex PCR, and its TCRdb copy is limited to in-frame clones, with some not included. The sample includes approximately 9,000 clones, 84% seen only once; the top ten take more than 8.5%. The sequenced material came from peripheral blood. The receptor source for this set is a human donor in a cohort sampled during active COVID-19.

Of note for this clone: At one end, the junction sequence differs from germline, possibly due to a read error. The V call is TRBV30, the J call TRBJ1-1, with TRBD1 matching over 7 bases. The CDR3 sequence is 14 residues long. CDR1 and CDR2 (germline): GTSNPN, SVGIG (reference sequence). Here the CDR3 reads CAWSLSTGNAEAFF. In DNA form, the CDR3 reads TGTGCCTGGAGTCTCTCGACAGGGAACGCTGAAGCTTTCTTT.

The J gene is TRBJ1-1, the V gene TRBV6-6; D is unresolved. The germline V gene has CDR1 MNHNY and CDR2 SVGAGI (reference sequence). The CDR3 covers 14 residues. Trimming stripped 2 bases from V and 0 bases from J, with 7 bases between. Here the CDR3 reads CASSYPEMNTEAFF. CDR3 in DNA: TGTGCCAGCAGTTACCCAGAAATGAACACTGAAGCTTTCTTT.

As DNA, the CDR3 is TGTGCCAGCAGCTTGGCCCCGGGGGGGAGTGTAAACACCATATATTTT. Amino acid sequence: CASSLAPGGSVNTIYF. V usage is TRBV5-5 and J usage is TRBJ1-3, with a weak D call TRBD1 (5 bases). The germline gives CDR1 SGHKS, CDR2 YYEKEE (reference sequence). The CDR3 has 16 residues. V dropped 0 bases and J dropped 6 bases, with 16 bases sitting between them.